The T cell receptor beta chain described here comes from a study of Graves' ophthalmopathy and Graves' hyperthyroidism. About the research overall: Before any treatment, peripheral blood was taken at the initial diagnosis.

Of note for this clonotype: What it binds is unknown.

Where ophthalmopathy was present, donors had moderate-to-severe activity, CAS ≥3, NOSPECS ≥4 and duration under 3 months. The PBMCs were taken from under 12 ml of fresh peripheral blood. The V end was cut by 2 bases, the J end by 8 bases, with 15 bases between. This CDR3 contains 14 residues. Germline V gene data show CDR1 as SNHLY and CDR2 as FYNNEI. Study-wide points: In blood appeared most of the expanded thyroid clonotypes whose frequency exceeded 0.001.

RNA transcripts were the template, and TCR beta CDR3 regions were amplified from them. RT-PCR with HTBI primers came first, then second-round multiplex PCR. A single record per CDR3 protein comes from TCRdb applying MiXCR to the multiplex PCR reads. The data hold hundreds of thousands of distinct CDR3 sequences, with about 46% observed a single time. The sequencing sample was made of peripheral blood. The chain uses TRBV2 and TRBJ1-2; D is perhaps TRBD1 (5 bases). The source of this sequence is an adult man with Graves' ophthalmopathy. The CDR3 spells CASSERARGYGYTF. CDR3 sequence (DNA): TGTGCCAGCAGTGAAAGAGCTCGGGGCTACGGCTACACCTTC.